A single sample is the source of the 17 T cell receptor beta chains below, sequenced in a study of CXCR3-negative and CXCR3-positive naive CD8 T cells. Notes on the study in general: Researchers report that CXCR3-positive naive cells carry more hydrophobic TRB CDR3s than CXCR3-negative naive cells.

These TCRs' antigens remain unknown. The study made its TRB cDNA libraries by 5' RACE, adding UMI labels. TCRdb reprocessed the 5' RACE reads; each CDR3 protein has one entry and no DNA is given. This sample carries approximately 120,000 distinct CDR3 sequences, with just over 0.35% going to the ten biggest clones. The sequenced sample consisted of naive CXCR3+ CD8+ T cells from blood. Subset specified: CD45RO-CCR7+CD27+CD95- naive CD8+ T cells expressing CXCR3 (TNR3+). All receptors derive from a human donor in good health. Some clones in this sample may be carry-over from other donors' samples.

This chain connects TRBV7-9 to TRBJ2-7. The CDR3 totals 17 residues. The germline V gene has CDR1 SEHNR and CDR2 FQNEAQ (reference sequence). The CDR3 loop is CASSRRIGRVGFYEQYF.

This sequence joins TRBV27 and TRBJ1-1; without DNA, the TCRdb call of TRBD1 cannot be checked. This CDR3 spans 16 amino acids. CDR1 and CDR2 (germline): MNHEY, SMNVEV (reference sequence). The CDR3 protein is CASSVLGDRRNTEAFF.

The chain links TRBV4-1 to TRBJ2-7; the TCRdb call, TRBD1, lacks DNA for checking. Per germline, CDR1 MGHRA and CDR2 YSYEKL. This CDR3 is 16 amino acids long. CDR3 sequence reads: CASSQPPGQGEYEQYF.

The gene calls are TRBV7-9 and TRBJ2-7; TCRdb outputs TRBD1, but without DNA this stays unchecked. The CDR3 spans 14 residues. In germline, CDR1 is SEHNR, CDR2 FQNEAQ (reference sequence). CDR3 protein: CASSLEQGTYEQYF.

The chain has TRBV4-3 and TRBJ1-1; the D gene TCRdb calls, TRBD1, cannot be checked with no DNA. Germline V CDR1 and CDR2: LGHNA, YSLEER. The CDR3 is 15 amino acids. CDR3: CASSQGQRGGTEAFF.

V gene TRBV29-1 combines with J gene TRBJ2-1; TCRdb returns TRBD2, unconfirmable since there is no DNA. CDR1 SQVTM and CDR2 ANQGSEA come from the germline V gene. This CDR3 is built from 13 residues. The CDR3 loop is CSPRRGAYNEQFF.

This chain uses TRBV24-1 with TRBJ2-5. The CDR3 sequence is 14 residues long. CDR1 and CDR2 from the germline V gene are KGHDR and SFDVKD. The CDR3 sequence is CATSDPVGEETQYF.

The chain has TRBV12-3 or TRBV12-4 and TRBJ2-2; TCRdb outputs TRBD1, but without DNA this stays unchecked. The CDR3 extends over 14 amino acids. CDR3 amino acids: CASSRQEYTGELFF.

The chain joins TRBV5-6 to TRBJ2-3; TCRdb returns TRBD1, unconfirmable since there is no DNA. Germline values: CDR1 SGHDT, CDR2 YYEEEE. This CDR3 is built from 14 residues. This chain's CDR3 is CASSFPGSPDTQYF.

The chain joins TRBV12-3 or TRBV12-4 to TRBJ2-1; the D call from TCRdb, TRBD2, cannot be confirmed without DNA. The CDR3 is made up of 15 amino acids. The CDR3 protein is CASSQRGALHNEQFF.

The chain carries TRBV29-1 and TRBJ2-1; TCRdb indicates TRBD1, and absent DNA this call remains unverified. The CDR3 loop spans 16 amino acids. Germline CDR1 reads SQVTM; CDR2 reads ANQGSEA. The CDR3 reads CSVDRPGGRGYNEQFF.

The rearrangement links TRBV29-1 to TRBJ1-1; the D call from TCRdb, TRBD1, cannot be confirmed without DNA. The CDR3 is 14 amino acids. Per the germline V gene, CDR1 is SQVTM and CDR2 is ANQGSEA. This CDR3 is CSVVGTGLGTEAFF.

The chain combines TRBV5-5 with TRBJ2-2; without DNA, the TCRdb call of TRBD2 cannot be checked. Germline V gives CDR1 SGHKS, CDR2 YYEKEE (reference sequence). This CDR3 is 15 amino acids long. The CDR3 here is CASSLFAGGTGELFF.

The chain combines TRBV3-1 with TRBJ2-1. This CDR3 is 12 amino acids long. The germline gives CDR1 LGHDT, CDR2 YNNKEL (reference sequence). This CDR3 reads CASSQKYNEQFF.

The rearrangement joins TRBV7-2 to TRBJ2-1; lacking DNA, the TRBD2 call made by TCRdb goes unchecked. CDR1 and CDR2 (germline): SGHTA, FQGNSA. The CDR3 is 15 amino acids. This CDR3 reads CASSQGLAGYNEQFF.

The chain carries TRBV7-2 and TRBJ2-4; TCRdb's assignment of TRBD1 cannot be checked, as there is no DNA. The CDR3 sequence is 17 residues long. In germline, CDR1 is SGHTA, CDR2 FQGNSA. The CDR3 is CASTQGGLARVKNIQYF.

The CDR3 protein is CASRPTLGGEQYF. The chain is built from TRBV3-1 and TRBJ2-7; TCRdb names TRBD2, which stays unverified in the absence of DNA. This CDR3 is built from 13 residues. Germline values: CDR1 LGHDT, CDR2 YNNKEL (reference sequence).